At least ten counts were recorded for the clone carrying this TCR beta chain. It may be a read error: a sequence one base away is much more abundant. This sample includes further DNA sequences coding for the same CDR3. The V and J ends lost 6 bases and 5 bases, in that order; junction bases with no gene match: 12. The length of the CDR3 is 14 residues. The germline CDR1 and CDR2 sequences are DFQATT and SNEGSKA (reference sequence). TCRdb re-analyzed the PCR reads through MiXCR. The table records thousands of clones, 30% of them present only once. Thyroid surgery was performed in patients who had received no treatment beforehand. The entry originates in a study of metastatic and nonmetastatic thyroid tumors.

The source is a female donor with papillary thyroid cancer or a benign thyroid nodule (not recorded which). Some clones in this sample may be carry-over from other donors' samples. Sequencing was carried out using adjacent normal tissue. The genes are TRBV20-1 and TRBJ2-5; 7 nucleotides line up with TRBD2. CDR3 in amino acids: CSADQASGKETQYF. CDR3 coding DNA: TGCAGTGCCGACCAAGCTAGCGGAAAGGAGACCCAGTACTTC.